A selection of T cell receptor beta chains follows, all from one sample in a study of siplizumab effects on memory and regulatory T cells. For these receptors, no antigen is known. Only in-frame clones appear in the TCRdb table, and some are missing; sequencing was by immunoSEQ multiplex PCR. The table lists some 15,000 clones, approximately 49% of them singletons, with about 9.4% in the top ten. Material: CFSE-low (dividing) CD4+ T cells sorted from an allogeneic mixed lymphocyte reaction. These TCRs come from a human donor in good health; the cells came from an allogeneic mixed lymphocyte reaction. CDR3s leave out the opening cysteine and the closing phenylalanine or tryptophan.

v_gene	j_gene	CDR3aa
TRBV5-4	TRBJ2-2	ASSLLTSDTGEPF
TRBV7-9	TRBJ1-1	ASSLDMNTEAF
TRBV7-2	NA	ASSLDYEQY
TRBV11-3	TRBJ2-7	ASSLGRDSYEQY
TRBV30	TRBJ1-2	AWSVTNYGYT
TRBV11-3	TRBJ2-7	ATSGDLAYEQY
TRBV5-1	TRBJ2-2	ASSRGFSNTGELF
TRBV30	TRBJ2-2	AWSVTLNTGELF
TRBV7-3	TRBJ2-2	ASSLRRDAGELF
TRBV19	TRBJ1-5	ASSWGTGTKNQPQH
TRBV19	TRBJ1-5	ATRARGGRGNQPQH
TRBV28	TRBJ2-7	ASSPGTGGLEQY
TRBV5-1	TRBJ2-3	ASSSLISRVTDTQY
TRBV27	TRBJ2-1	ASCQGLAGGLRKEQF
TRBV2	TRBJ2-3	ASSPQILSTDTQY
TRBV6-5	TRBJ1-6	ASSLDSYNSPLH
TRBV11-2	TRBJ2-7	ASSPRDPGLAGGYEQY
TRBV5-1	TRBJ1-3	ASSGDTSGNTIY
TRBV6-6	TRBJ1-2	ARQGADNYGYT
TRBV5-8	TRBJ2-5	ASSFSGTGLGETQY
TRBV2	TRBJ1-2	ASSQDRGGYT
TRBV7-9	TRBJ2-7	ASSYLDRRKY